One sample yielded the 4 T cell receptor beta chains listed below, sequenced in a study of T cell responses to AZD1222 COVID-19 vaccine. Assay: immunoSEQ multiplex PCR; the TCRdb copy retains only in-frame clones and omits some. The sample has some 62,000 clones, over 70% seen once. This material consisted of peripheral blood, taken on day 0 of AZD1222 vaccination. The receptor source for this set is an adult in good health.

The chain is built from TRBV7-2 and TRBJ2-5, with a possible D match to TRBD2 (6 bases). CDR3 length: 14 residues. V lost 1 base and J 5 bases, leaving 11 bases between the germline ends. Germline CDR1 SGHTA, CDR2 FQGNSA. The CDR3 nucleotides read TGTGCCAGCAGCTTAGGCGGGGCAGGGGAGACCCAGTACTTC. Encoded protein: CASSLGGAGETQYF.

V and J are TRBV6-2 or TRBV6-3 and TRBJ1-5; the D is unclear. Trimming took 4 bases from V and 4 from J, leaving 5 bases between them. CDR1 MNHEY and CDR2 SVGEGT come from the germline V gene. The CDR3 sequence is 12 residues long. CDR3 DNA: TGTGCCAGCAGTTTCCTTAATCAGCCCCAGCATTTT. It encodes CASSFLNQPQHF.

The genes are TRBV4-3 and TRBJ2-7; possibly TRBD2 for D (5 bases). The CDR3 runs to 14 residues. The germline V gene encodes CDR1 LGHNA and CDR2 YSLEER. Trimming removed 1 base at V and 3 bases at J, with 10 bases between. The CDR3 is CASSQASIGYEQYF. The DNA for the CDR3 is TGCGCCAGCAGCCAAGCTAGCATTGGCTACGAGCAGTACTTC.

This clone was picked up a small number of times. The chain uses TRBV4-1 and TRBJ2-7, with D unresolved. CDR1 is MGHRA, CDR2 YSYEKL, per germline. This CDR3 has 15 amino acids. Trimming took off 0 bases at V and 3 bases at J, with 12 bases between the two ends. The DNA for the CDR3 is TGCGCCAGCAGCCAAGATGCCGGCGGATACTACGAGCAGTACTTC. Translation gives CASSQDAGGYYEQYF.